This TCR beta chain was sequenced in a study of CD8 T cells in Susac syndrome. It was with random hexamers that about 0.45 to 1 ug RNA was reverse transcribed. It was immunoSEQ multiplex PCR that amplified TCR beta CDR3 across 54 Vbeta and 13 Jbeta. One entry per CDR3 protein, called by TCRdb with MiXCR from the immunoSEQ multiplex PCR reads. The profile shows roughly 190,000 distinct CDR3 sequences, around nine tenths of them singletons. Study-wide results and limits: CD4+ T cell repertoires in Susac syndrome lacked clonal expansion.

This clonotype appeared once. Antigen specificity is unknown. Peripheral blood CD8+ and CD4+ T cells were profiled by TCR beta sequencing. V lost 7 bases and J lost 5; bases outside the gene matches: 4. Germline CDR1 MNHNS, CDR2 SASEGT. CDR3 size: 13 residues. The specimen sequenced was CD4+ T cells from PBMCs. The source of this sequence is a human donor with Susac syndrome. The chain carries TRBV6-1 and TRBJ2-5, with 10 bases identical to TRBD2. DNA for the CDR3: TGTGCCAGCACCCAGGGACTAGCGGAGACCCAGTACTTC. Amino acids: CASTQGLAETQYF.